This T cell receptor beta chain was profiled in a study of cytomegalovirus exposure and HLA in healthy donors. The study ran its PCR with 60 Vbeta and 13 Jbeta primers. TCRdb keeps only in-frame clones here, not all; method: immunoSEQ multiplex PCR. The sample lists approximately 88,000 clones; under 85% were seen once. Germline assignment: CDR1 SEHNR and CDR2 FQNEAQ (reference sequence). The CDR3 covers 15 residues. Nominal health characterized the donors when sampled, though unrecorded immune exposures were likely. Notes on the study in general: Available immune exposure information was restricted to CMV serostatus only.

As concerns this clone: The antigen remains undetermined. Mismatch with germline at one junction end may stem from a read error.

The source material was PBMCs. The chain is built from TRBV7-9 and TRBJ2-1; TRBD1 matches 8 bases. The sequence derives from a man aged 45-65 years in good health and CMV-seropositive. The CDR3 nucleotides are TGTTCCAGCAGCTTCCCAGGGGGCGAAATCAAAGGGCAGTTCTTC. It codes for CSSSFPGGEIKGQFF.